This TCR beta chain came from a study of somatic mutations in cytotoxic T cells in rheumatoid arthritis. On the study more broadly: Certain V beta antibody-stained T-cell populations, V beta1+ cells sequenced for TCRB among them, were flow-sorted to nearly 100% purity.

Trimming cost V 0 bases and J 14 bases, with 14 bases left between them. The CDR3 loop spans 14 amino acids. Germline V gene sequence: CDR1 LNHDA, CDR2 SQIVND (reference sequence). Worth noting for this clone: The antigen remains undetermined.

The data were produced by immunoSEQ multiplex PCR, yet TCRdb's version contains in-frame clones alone and is incomplete. In the table there are approximately 17,000 clones, about 83% of which are singletons. Study-level findings and limits: Nobody knew which antigens the expanded CD8+ clones targeted. Multiple comparisons were not accounted for in the slight TRBV07 underrepresentation seen in rheumatoid arthritis patients.

The sample was CD8+ T cells sorted from blood. This chain links TRBV19 with TRBJ2-6; D is ambiguous. The sequence was obtained from an adult with rheumatoid arthritis. This chain's CDR3 is CASSIDSGLIILTF. The CDR3 region has the DNA TGTGCCAGTAGTATAGACAGTGGTTTAATTATCCTGACTTTC.